Reported below is one T cell receptor beta chain. This sample was taken from a study of neurological immune-mediated disorders. From 15-18 subjects, every sequencing run obtained over 200 million TCR-beta sequences. TCRdb re-called the 5' RACE reads through MiXCR, storing one row per CDR3 protein. The sample has about 50,000 distinct CDR3 sequences, about 9.3% seen once. V lost 8 bases to trimming and J lost 5 bases, with 24 bases between them. CDR3 length: 16 residues. Germline loops: CDR1 SQVTM, CDR2 ANQGSEA. J is TRBJ2-2 and V is TRBV29-1, with a possible D match to TRBD1 (5 bases). The clonotype was recovered from a man aged 65-85 years with HTLV-1-associated myelopathy (HAM/TSP). Material for sequencing was PBMCs. CDR3 sequence (DNA): TGCAGCTTTGGGGCCGGGTCAGGGCTCTGGACCGGGGAGCTGTTTTTT. Protein sequence: CSFGAGSGLWTGELFF.